These 10 T cell receptor beta chains were all obtained from the same sample, sequenced in a study of shared clonotypes between healthy human individuals. Profiling relied on immunoSEQ multiplex PCR, and the TCRdb table lists in-frame clones only, not all of them. Here the sample spans about 2.4 million clones, 93% being singletons. Sequencing was performed on naive CD4+ T cells from PBMCs. As to subset: CD45RA+ positively selected. These receptors were obtained from a man younger than 35 in good health. Some clones in this sample may be carry-over from other donors' samples.

The CDR3 spells CASSLTGKRGANVLTF. CDR3 DNA sequence: TGTGCCAGCAGTTTGACAGGGAAAAGGGGGGCCAACGTCCTGACTTTC. V gene TRBV27 combines with J gene TRBJ2-6; 7 nucleotides match TRBD1. CDR3 length: 16 residues. The germline V gene encodes CDR1 MNHEY and CDR2 SMNVEV (reference sequence). Losses at the gene ends were 3 bases for V and 4 bases for J; bases not matched to a gene: 6.

The V call is TRBV28, the J call TRBJ2-5; 10 bases fit TRBD1. The CDR3 loop spans 15 amino acids. The ends lost 5 bases at V and 2 bases at J; junction bases unmatched: 5. Germline V CDR1 and CDR2: MDHEN, SYDVKM. The CDR3 bases are TGTGCCAGCAGTACCCGACAGGGGGCGCAAGAGACCCAGTACTTC. Its translation is CASSTRQGAQETQYF.

The genes are TRBV6-5 and TRBJ2-7; possibly TRBD1 or TRBD2 for D (5 bases each). Germline CDR1 is MNHEY and CDR2 is SVGAGI. The CDR3 runs to 13 residues. The V end lost 2 bases, the J end lost 7 bases, and 12 bases lay between the germline ends. For the CDR3, the DNA is TGTGCCAGCAGTTACGGACTCCAGGGAGAGCAGTACTTC. As protein: CASSYGLQGEQYF.

J is TRBJ2-2 and V is TRBV2; 7 bases are a match to TRBD1. Germline lookup yields CDR1 SNHLY and CDR2 FYNNEI. V was pared by 7 bases and J by 0 bases, with 5 bases of the junction left unmatched. This CDR3 contains 15 residues. The CDR3 DNA reads TGTGCCAGCACCGGGACAGTTGCGAACACCGGGGAGCTGTTTTTT. Translated, it gives CASTGTVANTGELFF.

Regarding this clone: The same CDR3 is also encoded by other DNA sequences in this sample. V usage is TRBV5-4 and J usage is TRBJ2-1, with 12 bases matching TRBD2. The germline gives CDR1 SGHNT, CDR2 YYREEE (reference sequence). The CDR3 has 16 residues. The junction had 3 bases not matched to a gene; V was cut back by 0 bases and J by 5 bases. CDR3 DNA: TGTGCCAGCAGCTTGGGGGGACTAGCGGGTGACAATGAGCAGTTCTTC. It codes for CASSLGGLAGDNEQFF.

The chain has TRBV28 and TRBJ2-5, with D maybe TRBD2 (6 bases). The end of the DNA is better explained by TRBJ2-7, so the J call may be wrong. The CDR3 is made up of 13 amino acids. The V gene's germline CDR1 is MDHEN and CDR2 SYDVKM. Here the CDR3 reads CASRAGRSYEQYF. The CDR3, as DNA: TGTGCCAGCAGGGCGGGACGATCCTACGAGCAGTACTTC.

V is TRBV5-1 and J is TRBJ2-2, with D tentatively TRBD1 (5 bases). Germline assignment: CDR1 SGHRS and CDR2 YFSETQ. The V end lost 8 bases, the J end lost 0 bases, and 17 bases lay between the germline ends. There are 16 residues in the CDR3. CDR3 sequence: CASRLQGSPNTGELFF. CDR3 in DNA: TGCGCCAGTCGACTTCAGGGATCGCCGAACACCGGGGAGCTGTTTTTT.

The rearrangement joins TRBV7-6 to TRBJ2-7; D perhaps matches TRBD1 (6 bases). Germline V CDR1 and CDR2: SGHVS, FNYEAQ. The length of the CDR3 is 15 residues. The V end lost 1 base, the J end lost 3 bases, and 13 bases lay between the germline ends. CDR3 residues: CASSLGAGAHYEQYF. In nucleotides, the CDR3 is TGTGCCAGCAGCTTAGGGGCAGGGGCCCACTACGAGCAGTACTTC.

The rearrangement joins TRBV29-1 to TRBJ2-4; D call uncertain. The CDR3 runs 13 residues. Germline-derived CDR1 and CDR2 are SQVTM and ANQGSEA. Deletions cut 1 base from V and 14 bases from J, with 18 bases between. As DNA, the CDR3 is TGCAGCGTTGAAGTGGAGCCGAGTTCGCCAGAGTACTTC. Translated, it gives CSVEVEPSSPEYF.

The J gene is TRBJ1-2, the V gene TRBV7-2; D gene uncertain. The CDR3 has 12 amino acids. With 1 base removed from V and 6 bases from J, the gap between germline ends came to 6 bases. The V gene's germline CDR1 is SGHTA and CDR2 FQGNSA. CDR3 nucleotides: TGTGCCAGCAGCTTAGTTAGGCATGGCTACACCTTC. Its translation: CASSLVRHGYTF.